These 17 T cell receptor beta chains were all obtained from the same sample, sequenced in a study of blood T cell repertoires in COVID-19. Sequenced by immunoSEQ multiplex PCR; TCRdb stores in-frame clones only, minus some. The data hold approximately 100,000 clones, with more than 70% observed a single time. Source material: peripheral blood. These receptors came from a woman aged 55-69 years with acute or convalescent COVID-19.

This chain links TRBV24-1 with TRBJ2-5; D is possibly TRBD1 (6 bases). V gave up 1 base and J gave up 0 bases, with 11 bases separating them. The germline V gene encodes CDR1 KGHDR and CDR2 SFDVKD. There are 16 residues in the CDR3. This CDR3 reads CATSDFTQGNQETQYF. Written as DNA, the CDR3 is TGTGCCACCAGTGATTTCACACAGGGCAACCAAGAGACCCAGTACTTC.

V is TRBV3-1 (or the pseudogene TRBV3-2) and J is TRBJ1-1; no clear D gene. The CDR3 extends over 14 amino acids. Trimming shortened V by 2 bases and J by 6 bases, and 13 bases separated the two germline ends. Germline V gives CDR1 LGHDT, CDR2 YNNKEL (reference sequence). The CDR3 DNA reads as TGTGCCAGCAGCCAAAGCCTCGTTGTTGCTGAAGCTTTCTTT. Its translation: CASSQSLVVAEAFF.

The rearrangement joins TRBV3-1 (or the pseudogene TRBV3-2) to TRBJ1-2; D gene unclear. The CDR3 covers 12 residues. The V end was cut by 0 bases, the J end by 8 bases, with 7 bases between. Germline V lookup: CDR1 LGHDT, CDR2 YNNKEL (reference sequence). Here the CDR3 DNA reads TGTGCCAGCAGCCAAGAGCGTTGGGGCTACACCTTC. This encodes CASSQERWGYTF.

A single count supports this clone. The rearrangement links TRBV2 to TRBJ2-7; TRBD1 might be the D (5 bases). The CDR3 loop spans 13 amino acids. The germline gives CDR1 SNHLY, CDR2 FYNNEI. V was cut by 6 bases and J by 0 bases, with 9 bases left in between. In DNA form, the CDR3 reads TGTGCCAGCAGGGACATTCCCTCCTACGAGCAGTACTTC. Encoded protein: CASRDIPSYEQYF.

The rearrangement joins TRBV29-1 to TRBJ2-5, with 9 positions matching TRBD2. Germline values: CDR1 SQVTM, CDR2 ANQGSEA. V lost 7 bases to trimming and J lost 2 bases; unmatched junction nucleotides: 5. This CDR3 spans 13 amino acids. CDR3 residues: CSGRTSAQETQYF. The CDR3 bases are TGCAGCGGAAGGACTAGCGCTCAAGAGACCCAGTACTTC.

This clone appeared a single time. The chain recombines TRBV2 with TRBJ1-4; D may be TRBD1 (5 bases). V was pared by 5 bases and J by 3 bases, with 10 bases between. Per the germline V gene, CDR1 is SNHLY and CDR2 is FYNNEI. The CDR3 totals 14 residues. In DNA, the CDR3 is TGTGCCAGCAGTTCTTGGGGGGCTAATGAAAAACTGTTTTTT. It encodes CASSSWGANEKLFF.

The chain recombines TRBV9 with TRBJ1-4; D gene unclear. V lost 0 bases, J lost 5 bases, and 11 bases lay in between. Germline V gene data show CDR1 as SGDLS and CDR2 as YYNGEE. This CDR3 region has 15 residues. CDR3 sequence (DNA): TGTGCCAGCAGCGTAGAGCATACCAGGAATGAAAAACTGTTTTTT. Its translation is CASSVEHTRNEKLFF.

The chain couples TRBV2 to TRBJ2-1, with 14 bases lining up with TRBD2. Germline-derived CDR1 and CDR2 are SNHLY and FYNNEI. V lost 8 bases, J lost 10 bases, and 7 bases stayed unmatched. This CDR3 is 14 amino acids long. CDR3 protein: CASLGLAGVGEQFF. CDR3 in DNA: TGTGCCAGCTTGGGACTAGCGGGAGTAGGGGAGCAGTTCTTC.

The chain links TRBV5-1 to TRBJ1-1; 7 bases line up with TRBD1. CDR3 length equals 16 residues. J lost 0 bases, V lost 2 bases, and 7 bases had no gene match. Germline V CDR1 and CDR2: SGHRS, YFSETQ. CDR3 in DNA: TGCGCCAGCAGCTTTCGAGACAGGGCTATGAACACTGAAGCTTTCTTT. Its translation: CASSFRDRAMNTEAFF.

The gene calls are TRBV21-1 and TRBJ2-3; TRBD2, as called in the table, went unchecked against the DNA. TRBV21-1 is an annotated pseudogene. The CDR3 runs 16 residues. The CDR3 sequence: CASSKVAGLLTDTQYF. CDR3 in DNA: TGTGCCAGCAGCAAAGTTGCTGGACTACTCACAGATACGCAGTATTTT.

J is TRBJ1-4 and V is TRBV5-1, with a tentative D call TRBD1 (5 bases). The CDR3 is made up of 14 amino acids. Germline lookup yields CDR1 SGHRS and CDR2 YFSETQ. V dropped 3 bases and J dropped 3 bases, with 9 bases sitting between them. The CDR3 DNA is TGCGCCAGCAGCTATCAGGGATCTAATGAAAAACTGTTTTTT. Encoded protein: CASSYQGSNEKLFF.

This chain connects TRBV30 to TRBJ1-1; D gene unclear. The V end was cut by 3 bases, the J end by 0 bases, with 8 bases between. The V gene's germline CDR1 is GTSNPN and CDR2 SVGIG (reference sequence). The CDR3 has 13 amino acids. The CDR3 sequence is CAWSEALNTEAFF. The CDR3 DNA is TGTGCCTGGAGCGAGGCCTTGAACACTGAAGCTTTCTTT. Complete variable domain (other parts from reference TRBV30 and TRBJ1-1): SQTIHQWPATLVQPVGSPLSLECTVEGTSNPNLYWYRQAAGRGLQLLFYSVGIGQISSEVPQNLSASRPQDRQFILSSKKLLLSDSGFYLCAWSEALNTEAFFGQGTRLTVV.

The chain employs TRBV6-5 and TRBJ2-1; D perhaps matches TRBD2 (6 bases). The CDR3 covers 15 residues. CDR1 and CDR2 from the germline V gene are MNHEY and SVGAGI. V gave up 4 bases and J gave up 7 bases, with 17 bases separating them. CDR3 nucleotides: TGTGCCAGCAGTTCTAGGGCAGATCGGGGGAATGAGCAGTTCTTC. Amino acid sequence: CASSSRADRGNEQFF.

The CDR3 is CASSLGAAGGTDTQYF. CDR3 nucleotide sequence: TGCGCCAGCAGCTTGGGAGCAGCGGGAGGCACAGATACGCAGTATTTT. The rearrangement uses TRBV5-1 and TRBJ2-3, with 8 bases identical to TRBD2. The germline CDR1 and CDR2 sequences are SGHRS and YFSETQ. The CDR3 loop spans 16 amino acids. Losses at the gene ends were 0 bases for V and 1 base for J; bases not matched to a gene: 4.

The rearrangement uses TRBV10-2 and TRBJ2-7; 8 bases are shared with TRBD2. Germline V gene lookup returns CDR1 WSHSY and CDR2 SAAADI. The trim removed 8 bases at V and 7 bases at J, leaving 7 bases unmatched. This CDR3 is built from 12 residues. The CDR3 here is CASQRESGEQYV. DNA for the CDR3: TGCGCCAGCCAGCGGGAGTCGGGTGAGCAGTACGTC.

The CDR3 protein is CASRPLRGREEKLFF. The CDR3 nucleotides read TGTGCCAGCAGGCCCTTACGGGGCCGGGAGGAAAAACTGTTTTTT. The J gene is TRBJ1-4, the V gene TRBV6-5, with D maybe TRBD1 (5 bases). CDR1 MNHEY and CDR2 SVGAGI come from the germline V gene. The CDR3 sequence is 15 residues long. Trimming stripped 6 bases from V and 8 bases from J, with 19 bases between.

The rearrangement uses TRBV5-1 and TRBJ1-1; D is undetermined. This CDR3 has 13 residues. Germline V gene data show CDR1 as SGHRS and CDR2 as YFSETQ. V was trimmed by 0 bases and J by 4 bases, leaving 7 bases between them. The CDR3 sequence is CASSLDAATEAFF. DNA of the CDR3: TGCGCCAGCAGCTTGGACGCGGCCACTGAAGCTTTCTTT.